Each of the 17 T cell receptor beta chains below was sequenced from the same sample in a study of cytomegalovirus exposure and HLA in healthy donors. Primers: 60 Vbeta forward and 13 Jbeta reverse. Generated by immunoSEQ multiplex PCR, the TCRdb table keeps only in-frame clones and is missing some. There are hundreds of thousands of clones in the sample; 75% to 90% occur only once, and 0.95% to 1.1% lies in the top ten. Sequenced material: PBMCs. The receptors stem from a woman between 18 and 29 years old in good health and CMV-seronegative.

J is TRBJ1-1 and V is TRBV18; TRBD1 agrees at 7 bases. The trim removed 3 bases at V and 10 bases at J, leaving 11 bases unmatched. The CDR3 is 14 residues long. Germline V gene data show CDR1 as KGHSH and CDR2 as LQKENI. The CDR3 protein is CASSPPSRAGGAFF. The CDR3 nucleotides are TGTGCCAGCTCACCCCCGAGTCGGGCAGGGGGAGCTTTCTTT.

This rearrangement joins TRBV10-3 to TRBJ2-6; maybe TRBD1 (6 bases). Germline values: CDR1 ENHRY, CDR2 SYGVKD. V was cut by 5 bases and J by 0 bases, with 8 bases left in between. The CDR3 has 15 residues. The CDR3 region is CAISLGGSGANVLTF. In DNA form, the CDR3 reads TGTGCCATCAGTTTAGGGGGCTCTGGGGCCAACGTCCTGACTTTC.

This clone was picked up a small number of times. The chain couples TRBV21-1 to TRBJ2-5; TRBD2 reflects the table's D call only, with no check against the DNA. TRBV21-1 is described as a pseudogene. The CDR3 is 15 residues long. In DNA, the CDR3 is TGTGCCAGCAGCCCCCCCGGGGGTCACTATAGGACCCAGTACTTC. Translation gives CASSPPGGHYRTQYF.

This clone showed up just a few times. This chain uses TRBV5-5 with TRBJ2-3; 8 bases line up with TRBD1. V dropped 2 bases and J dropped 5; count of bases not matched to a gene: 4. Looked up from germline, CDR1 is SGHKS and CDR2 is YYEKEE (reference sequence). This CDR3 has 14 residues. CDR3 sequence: CASSFRGPGDTQYF. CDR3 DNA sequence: TGTGCCAGCAGCTTCAGGGGGCCGGGAGATACGCAGTATTTT.

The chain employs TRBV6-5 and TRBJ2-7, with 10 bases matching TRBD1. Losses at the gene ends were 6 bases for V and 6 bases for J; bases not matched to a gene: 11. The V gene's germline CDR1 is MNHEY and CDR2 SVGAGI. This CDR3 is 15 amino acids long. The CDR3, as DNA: TGTGCCAGCAGCCAATATGGACAGGGGGGTGCCGAGCAGTACTTC. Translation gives CASSQYGQGGAEQYF.

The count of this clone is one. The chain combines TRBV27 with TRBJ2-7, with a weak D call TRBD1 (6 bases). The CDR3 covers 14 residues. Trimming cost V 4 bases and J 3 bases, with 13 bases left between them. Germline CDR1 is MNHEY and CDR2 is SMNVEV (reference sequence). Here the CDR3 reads CASSSLGGDYEQYF. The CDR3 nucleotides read TGTGCCAGCAGTTCCTTAGGGGGAGACTACGAGCAGTACTTC.

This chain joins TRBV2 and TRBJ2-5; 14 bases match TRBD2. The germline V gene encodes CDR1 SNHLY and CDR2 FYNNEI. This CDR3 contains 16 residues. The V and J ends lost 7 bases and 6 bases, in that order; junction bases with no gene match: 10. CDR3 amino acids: CASTPGLAGALKTQYF. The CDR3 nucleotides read TGTGCCAGCACCCCGGGACTAGCGGGAGCGTTAAAGACCCAGTACTTC.

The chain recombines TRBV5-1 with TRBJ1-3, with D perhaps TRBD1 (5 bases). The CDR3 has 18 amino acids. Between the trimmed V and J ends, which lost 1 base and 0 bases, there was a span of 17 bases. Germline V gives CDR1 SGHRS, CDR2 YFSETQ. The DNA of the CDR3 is TGCGCCAGCAGCTTGTGGGGGGTACGGGACTCCTCTGGAAACACCATATATTTT. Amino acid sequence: CASSLWGVRDSSGNTIYF. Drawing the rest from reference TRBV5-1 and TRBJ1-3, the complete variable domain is KAGVTQTPRYLIKTRGQQVTLSCSPISGHRSVSWYQQTPGQGLQFLFEYFSETQRNKGNFPGRFSGRQFSNSRSEMNVSTLELGDSALYLCASSLWGVRDSSGNTIYFGEGSWLTVV.

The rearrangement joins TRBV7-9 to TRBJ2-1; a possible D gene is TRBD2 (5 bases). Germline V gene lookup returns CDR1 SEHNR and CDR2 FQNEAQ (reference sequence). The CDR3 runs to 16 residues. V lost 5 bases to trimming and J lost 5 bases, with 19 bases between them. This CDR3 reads CASSPWLGVRDNEQFF. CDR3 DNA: TGTGCCAGCAGCCCTTGGCTGGGAGTTAGGGACAATGAGCAGTTCTTC.

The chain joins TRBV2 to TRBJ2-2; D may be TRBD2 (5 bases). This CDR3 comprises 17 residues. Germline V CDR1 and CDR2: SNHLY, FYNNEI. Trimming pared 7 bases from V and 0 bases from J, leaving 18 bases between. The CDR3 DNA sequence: TGTGCCAGCATAAAGGACTCCCTTTCAGCGAACACCGGGGAGCTGTTTTTT. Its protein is CASIKDSLSANTGELFF.

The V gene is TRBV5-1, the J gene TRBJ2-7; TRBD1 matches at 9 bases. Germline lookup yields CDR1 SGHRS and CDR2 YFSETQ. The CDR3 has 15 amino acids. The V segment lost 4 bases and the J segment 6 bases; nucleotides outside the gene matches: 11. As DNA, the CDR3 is TGCGCCAGCAGCACCGTACAGGGGGCGCGAGGCGAGCAGTACTTC. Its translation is CASSTVQGARGEQYF.

CDR3 sequence reads: CSVESPRTGTTSGANVLTF. The CDR3 coding sequence is TGCAGCGTTGAATCTCCAAGGACAGGGACGACCTCTGGGGCCAACGTCCTGACTTTC. The rearrangement joins TRBV29-1 to TRBJ2-6; 8 bases are a match to TRBD1. Germline V gene sequence: CDR1 SQVTM, CDR2 ANQGSEA. The CDR3 totals 19 residues. Germline trimming cut 2 bases from V and 0 bases from J; bases unmatched to any gene: 12.

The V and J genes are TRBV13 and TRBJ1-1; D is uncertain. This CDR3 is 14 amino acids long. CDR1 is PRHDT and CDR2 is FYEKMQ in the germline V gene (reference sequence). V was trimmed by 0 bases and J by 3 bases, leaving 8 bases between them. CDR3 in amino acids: CASSLGAGDTEAFF. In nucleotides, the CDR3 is TGTGCCAGCAGCTTAGGGGCCGGGGACACTGAAGCTTTCTTT.

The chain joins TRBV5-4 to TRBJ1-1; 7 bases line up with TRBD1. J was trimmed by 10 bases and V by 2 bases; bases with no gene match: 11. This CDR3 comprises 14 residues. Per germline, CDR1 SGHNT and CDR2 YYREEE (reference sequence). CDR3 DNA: TGTGCCAGCAGCTTAGGGACAGAAAATTGGGGAGCTTTCTTT. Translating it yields CASSLGTENWGAFF.

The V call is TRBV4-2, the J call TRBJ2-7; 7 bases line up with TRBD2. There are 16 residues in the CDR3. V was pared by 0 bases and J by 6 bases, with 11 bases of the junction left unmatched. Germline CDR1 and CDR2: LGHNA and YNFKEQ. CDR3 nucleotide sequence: TGTGCCAGCAGCCAAGATTTCGTGACTAGCACCCTCGAGCAGTACTTC. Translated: CASSQDFVTSTLEQYF.

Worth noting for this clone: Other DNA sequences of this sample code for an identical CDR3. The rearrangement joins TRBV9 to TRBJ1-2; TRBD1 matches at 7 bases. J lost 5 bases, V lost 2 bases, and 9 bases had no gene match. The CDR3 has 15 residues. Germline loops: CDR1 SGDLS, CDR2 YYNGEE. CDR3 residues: CASSVGTGAPYGYTF. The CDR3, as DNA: TGTGCCAGCAGCGTGGGTACAGGGGCCCCATATGGCTACACCTTC.

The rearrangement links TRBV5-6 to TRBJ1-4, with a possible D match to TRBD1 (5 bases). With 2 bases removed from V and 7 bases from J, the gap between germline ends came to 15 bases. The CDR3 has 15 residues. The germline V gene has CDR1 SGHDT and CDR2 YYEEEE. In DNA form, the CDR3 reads TGTGCCAGCAGCTTCGGGCAGGGAAGGAGTGAAAAACTGTTTTTT. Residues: CASSFGQGRSEKLFF.